Below are 13 T cell receptor beta chains sequenced from a single sample in a study of blood T cell repertoires in COVID-19. Profiling relied on immunoSEQ multiplex PCR, and the TCRdb table lists in-frame clones only, not all of them. The sample shows around 130,000 clones, roughly nine tenths of them seen only once. Sample: peripheral blood. These TCRs come from a man aged 60-69 years with COVID-19, enrolled during active disease.

The chain has TRBV6-1 and TRBJ2-7; TRBD1 is a possible D gene (5 bases). CDR3 size: 16 residues. V shed 3 bases and J shed 1 base, with 16 bases lying between them. Germline V gene lookup returns CDR1 MNHNS and CDR2 SASEGT. In nucleotides, the CDR3 is TGTGCCAGCAGTGACCCCCGACAGAAGGGGTCCTACGAGCAGTACTTC. It encodes CASSDPRQKGSYEQYF.

The chain joins TRBV20-1 to TRBJ2-7; a possible D gene is TRBD1 (5 bases). Germline V gene data show CDR1 as DFQATT and CDR2 as SNEGSKA (reference sequence). With 3 bases removed from V and 5 bases from J, the gap between germline ends came to 8 bases. This CDR3 comprises 11 residues. DNA for the CDR3: TGCAGTGCTAGCAGGGTCGACGAGCAGTACTTC. Translated, it gives CSASRVDEQYF.

This chain joins TRBV15 and TRBJ2-3; 10 nucleotides align to TRBD2. The CDR3 covers 16 residues. Germline V gene lookup returns CDR1 LNHNV and CDR2 YYDKDF (reference sequence). The J segment lost 3 bases and the V segment lost 1 base, leaving 4 bases of the junction unmatched. Here the CDR3 DNA reads TGTGCCACCAGCAGAGCAGGGACTAGCGCAACAGATACGCAGTATTTT. As protein: CATSRAGTSATDTQYF.

This clone occurred a few times. The CDR3 DNA sequence: TGTGCCAGCTCGGGGGACTACGACGCTGAAGCTTTCTTT. Translated: CASSGDYDAEAFF. The chain recombines TRBV3-1 (or the pseudogene TRBV3-2) with TRBJ1-1; D perhaps matches TRBD1 (5 bases). V was pared by 8 bases and J by 6 bases, with 16 bases between. Germline V gene sequence: CDR1 LGHDT, CDR2 YNNKEL (reference sequence). This CDR3 is built from 13 residues.

J is TRBJ2-3 and V is TRBV19; 8 nucleotides match TRBD2. The CDR3 consists of 15 residues. Trimming took 10 bases from V and 2 from J; bases not matched to a gene: 11. Germline V lookup: CDR1 LNHDA, CDR2 SQIVND (reference sequence). CDR3 bases: TGTGCCACCACCTTAAGAGCGGGAGACACAGATACGCAGTATTTT. It codes for CATTLRAGDTDTQYF.

The chain carries TRBV18 and TRBJ2-7, with TRBD1 matching over 7 bases. J was trimmed by 4 bases and V by 3 bases; bases with no gene match: 6. CDR1 and CDR2 from the germline V gene are KGHSH and LQKENI. The CDR3 is 14 amino acids. In DNA form, the CDR3 reads TGTGCCAGCTCACCGCCGACAGGGAAATACGAGCAGTACTTC. As protein: CASSPPTGKYEQYF.

This clone was found a few times. The rearrangement joins TRBV5-4 to TRBJ1-4; 10 nucleotides agree with TRBD1. Germline V gives CDR1 SGHNT, CDR2 YYREEE (reference sequence). The CDR3 consists of 14 residues. V was clipped by 4 bases and J by 11 bases; unmatched bases: 8. The CDR3 loop is CASSEGQGPEKLFF. The CDR3 DNA sequence: TGTGCCAGCAGCGAGGGACAGGGGCCGGAGAAACTGTTTTTT.

This chain joins TRBV5-5 and TRBJ2-7, with 9 positions matching TRBD2. The CDR3 has 16 amino acids. CDR1 SGHKS and CDR2 YYEKEE come from the germline V gene (reference sequence). V dropped 4 bases and J dropped 5; count of bases not matched to a gene: 13. In DNA form, the CDR3 reads TGTGCCAGCAGCCAGAAAAACCTAGCGGGGAGGGACGAGCAGTACTTC. It is translated as CASSQKNLAGRDEQYF.

CDR3 sequence reads: CSVDWTSGTDTQYF. The CDR3 nucleotides are TGCAGCGTTGATTGGACTAGCGGAACAGATACGCAGTATTTT. The chain is built from TRBV29-1 and TRBJ2-3; TRBD2 matches at 10 bases. The germline gives CDR1 SQVTM, CDR2 ANQGSEA. CDR3 size: 14 residues. V lost 3 bases to trimming and J lost 3 bases; unmatched junction nucleotides: 3.

The CDR3 sequence: CASSFPGPDQPQHF. CDR3 DNA sequence: TGTGCCAGCAGTTTTCCAGGGCCGGACCAGCCCCAGCATTTT. This chain uses TRBV27 with TRBJ1-5; D perhaps matches TRBD1 (5 bases). V was shortened by 3 bases and J by 7 bases, with 13 bases between the two germline ends. Germline loops: CDR1 MNHEY, CDR2 SMNVEV (reference sequence). The CDR3 length is 14 residues.

The chain combines TRBV4-1 with TRBJ1-2; D possibly corresponds to TRBD1 (6 bases). V was shortened by 0 bases and J by 5 bases, with 13 bases between the two germline ends. The CDR3 is made up of 15 amino acids. Germline V gene data show CDR1 as MGHRA and CDR2 as YSYEKL. CDR3 sequence: CASSQEGGGPYGYTF. CDR3 nucleotide sequence: TGCGCCAGCAGCCAAGAAGGGGGGGGGCCTTATGGCTACACCTTC.

The J gene is TRBJ1-1, the V gene TRBV2, with a tentative D call TRBD1 (5 bases). V lost 6 bases and J 7 bases, leaving 15 bases between the germline ends. Germline assignment: CDR1 SNHLY and CDR2 FYNNEI. The CDR3 extends over 13 amino acids. The CDR3 region has the DNA TGTGCCAGCAGGGGGCCAGTCTCCGTTGAAGCTTTCTTT. Protein sequence: CASRGPVSVEAFF.

The chain links TRBV18 to TRBJ1-3, with D perhaps TRBD1 (6 bases). The CDR3 is made up of 15 amino acids. Germline V gene data show CDR1 as KGHSH and CDR2 as LQKENI. V was cut by 4 bases and J by 2 bases, with 12 bases left in between. The CDR3 region has the DNA TGTGCCAGCTCACGGGCGGGGGCAGCTGGAAACACCATATATTTT. It is translated as CASSRAGAAGNTIYF.